Listed below are T cell receptor beta chains from one sample, sequenced in a study of T-cell reconstitution after alpha-beta-depleted transplantation in children. TCRdb re-called the PCR reads through MiXCR, storing one row per CDR3 protein. There are 98,000 or so distinct CDR3 sequences in the sample; around a quarter occur only once, and about 20% lies in the top ten. This sample comprised PBMCs, obtained before TCRalphabeta/CD19-depleted stem cell transplant. Receptors were obtained from a boy between 2 and 10 years old with acute lymphoblastic leukemia, due to receive a stem cell transplant. The CDR3 runs from the conserved cysteine through the conserved F or W. A D gene is named only where the DNA matches it firmly. Some rows have no size entry. The others give once, few or many, or a class for an expanded clone.

V: TRBV7-9
J: TRBJ2-1
size: NA
D: NA
DNA: TGTGCCAGCAGCCCTAGTGGGGACAATGAGCAGTTCTTC
CDR3: CASSPSGDNEQFF

V: TRBV4-1
J: TRBJ2-7
size: once
D: TRBD2
DNA: TGCGCCAGCAGCCAAGTGGGGAGGGAGTCCTACGAGCAGTACTTC
CDR3: CASSQVGRESYEQYF

V: TRBV30
J: TRBJ2-3
size: NA
D: NA
DNA: TGTGCCTGGAGTGTACTGGGGGGAAAAGATACGCAGTATTTT
CDR3: CAWSVLGGKDTQYF

V: TRBV12-3/TRBV12-4
J: TRBJ1-4
size: few
D: NA
DNA: TGTGCCAGCAGTTTTTCTGAAAAACTGTTTTTT
CDR3: CASSFSEKLFF

V: TRBV7-9
J: TRBJ2-4
size: few
D: TRBD1
DNA: TGTGCCAGCAGCCCCCAGGGGACAGGGAAAGACATTCAGTACTTC
CDR3: CASSPQGTGKDIQYF

V: TRBV7-8
J: TRBJ2-7
size: NA
D: TRBD2
DNA: TGTGCCAGCAGCCCGCGACTAGCGGGGTCCTGGGAGCAGTACTTC
CDR3: CASSPRLAGSWEQYF

V: TRBV12-3/TRBV12-4
J: TRBJ2-1
size: NA
D: TRBD2
DNA: TGTACCAGCAGTTCCGGGACTAGCGCGATGAGCTCCTACAATGAGCAGTTCTTC
CDR3: CTSSSGTSAMSSYNEQFF

V: TRBV5-5
J: TRBJ2-5
size: NA
D: TRBD1
DNA: TGTGCCAGCAGCTCCCTGGACAGGCAAGAGACCCAGTACTTC
CDR3: CASSSLDRQETQYF

V: TRBV12-3/TRBV12-4
J: TRBJ2-1
size: many
D: TRBD2
DNA: TGTGCCAGCAGTTTGACTAGCGGAGGAAATGAGCAGTTCTTC
CDR3: CASSLTSGGNEQFF

V: TRBV5-1
J: TRBJ2-7
size: NA
D: TRBD1
DNA: TGCGCCAGCAGCTTCGGCCTGGGACAGCTCTTC
CDR3: CASSFGLGQLF

V: TRBV5-1
J: TRBJ2-7
size: NA
D: TRBD1
DNA: TGCGCCAGCAGCTTGGTCTCGGACAGGGACGAGCAGTACTTC
CDR3: CASSLVSDRDEQYF

V: TRBV12-3/TRBV12-4
J: TRBJ2-3
size: few
D: TRBD2
DNA: TGTGCCAGTACTAGCGGAGGGGCGTCAGATACGCAGTATTTT
CDR3: CASTSGGASDTQYF

V: TRBV20-1
J: TRBJ2-7
size: NA
D: TRBD2
DNA: TGCAGTGCTGTACTAGCGGGGTACGAGCAGTACTTC
CDR3: CSAVLAGYEQYF

V: TRBV4-3
J: TRBJ2-2
size: NA
D: NA
DNA: TGCGCCAGCAGCCAAGCGGAAGGGGTATCTAACACCGGGGAGCTGTTTTTT
CDR3: CASSQAEGVSNTGELFF

V: TRBV3-1
J: TRBJ2-7
size: NA
D: NA
DNA: TGTGCCAGCAGCCAAGTCCACGAGCAGTACTTC
CDR3: CASSQVHEQYF

V: TRBV29-1
J: TRBJ1-1
size: NA
D: NA
DNA: TGCAGCGTTGTCTTTGGCTTCGTTAGGGGGGCTGACGACACTGAAGCTTTCTTT
CDR3: CSVVFGFVRGADDTEAFF

V: TRBV11-2
J: TRBJ1-1
size: NA
D: NA
DNA: TGTGCCAGCAGACCCCATTGGACGGGGAACACTGAAGCTTTCTTT
CDR3: CASRPHWTGNTEAFF

V: TRBV6-5
J: TRBJ2-7
size: NA
D: NA
DNA: TGTGCCAGCAGTTACAAACAGGGTCCCTACGAGCAGTACTTC
CDR3: CASSYKQGPYEQYF

V: TRBV7-9
J: TRBJ2-7
size: few
D: NA
DNA: TGTGCCAGCACCCCAGGGGACGGCTACGAGCAGTACTTC
CDR3: CASTPGDGYEQYF

V: TRBV20-1
J: TRBJ1-5
size: NA
D: NA
DNA: TGCAGTGCCTCCAGAGGGGGAACAGGTCGTTATAGCAATCAGCCCCAGCATTTT
CDR3: CSASRGGTGRYSNQPQHF

V: TRBV11-2
J: TRBJ2-3
size: NA
D: NA
DNA: TGTGCCAGCAGCTCCAGCGGAGGGAATACGCAGTATTTT
CDR3: CASSSSGGNTQYF

V: TRBV10-3
J: TRBJ2-7
size: many
D: NA
DNA: TGTGCCATCGGCCTAGATAGGATGAGCAAGCAGTACTTC
CDR3: CAIGLDRMSKQYF

V: TRBV20-1
J: TRBJ2-3
size: few
D: TRBD1
DNA: TGCAGTGCTAGAGTGGTGACAGGGTTTGACACAGATACGCAGTATTTT
CDR3: CSARVVTGFDTDTQYF

V: TRBV19
J: TRBJ1-1
size: NA
D: NA
DNA: TGTGCCAGTAGTGCGCCTGGGGCCTCTTACACTGAAGCTTTCTTT
CDR3: CASSAPGASYTEAFF